These 32 T cell receptor beta chains share one sample of origin, sequenced in a study of chemoradiotherapy in HPV16-positive cancers. This table comes from immunoSEQ multiplex PCR, and its TCRdb copy is limited to in-frame clones, with some not included. Here the sample spans under 3,000 clones, approximately 72% being singletons. The specimen comprised tumor tissue, sampled from a patient who underwent chemoradiotherapy. These receptors were collected from a human donor with HPV-associated anogenital cancer.

V and J are TRBV9 and TRBJ2-3, with 10 bases aligning to TRBD2. With V trimmed by 4 bases and J by 2 bases, 10 bases remained unmatched. Germline lookup yields CDR1 SGDLS and CDR2 YYNGEE. This CDR3 comprises 17 residues. The CDR3 is CASSRFSGGTFTDTQYF. CDR3 DNA: TGTGCCAGCAGCCGTTTTAGCGGGGGGACCTTCACAGATACGCAGTATTTT.

This clone was seen a few times. The chain combines TRBV9 with TRBJ2-3; D remains unclear. The V gene's germline CDR1 is SGDLS and CDR2 YYNGEE. Trimming cost V 3 bases and J 2 bases, with 4 bases left between them. The CDR3 is 12 residues long. The CDR3 DNA is TGTGCCAGCAGCGGGGTCACAGATACGCAGTATTTT. Its protein product is CASSGVTDTQYF.

A single count supports this clone. This rearrangement joins TRBV19 to TRBJ1-2; 8 bases are shared with TRBD1. CDR3 size: 16 residues. With V trimmed by 2 bases and J by 3 bases, 8 bases remained unmatched. Germline assignment: CDR1 LNHDA and CDR2 SQIVND (reference sequence). Written as DNA, the CDR3 is TGTGCCAGTAGTATATGGGATGGACAGGGACACTATGGCTACACCTTC. It specifies CASSIWDGQGHYGYTF.

The chain combines TRBV5-1 with TRBJ2-2; 8 bases match TRBD1. V shed 3 bases and J 1 base; nucleotides not matched to a gene: 2. Germline V gives CDR1 SGHRS, CDR2 YFSETQ. The CDR3 extends over 15 amino acids. This CDR3 reads CASSYRGKNTGELFF. In DNA form, the CDR3 reads TGCGCCAGCAGCTACAGGGGGAAGAACACCGGGGAGCTGTTTTTT.

As for this clone: This is likely a read error, given that the CDR3 carries no conserved phenylalanine or tryptophan at its end. Because the CDR3's place on the DNA is in doubt, the DNA is left out and the CDR3 is given as listed by TCRdb. The chain couples TRBV23-1 to TRBJ2-7; TRBD1 is taken as the D call from the table, unchecked against the DNA. TRBV23-1 carries the ORF label, with uncertain function. The CDR3 extends over 8 residues, inclusive of both ends. The CDR3 loop is CASTEGTY.

The chain is built from TRBV19 and TRBJ1-1; possibly TRBD1 for D (5 bases). V shed 2 bases and J shed 1 base, with 8 bases lying between them. CDR3 length equals 14 residues. The germline V gene encodes CDR1 LNHDA and CDR2 SQIVND (reference sequence). The CDR3: CASSIRGANTEAFF. DNA for the CDR3: TGTGCCAGTAGTATACGAGGGGCGAACACTGAAGCTTTCTTT.

Only a few counts were recorded for this clone. The V and J genes are TRBV6-5 and TRBJ2-7, with TRBD1 matching over 8 bases. The CDR3 totals 14 residues. Germline values: CDR1 MNHEY, CDR2 SVGAGI. The trim removed 6 bases at V and 3 bases at J, leaving 7 bases unmatched. The CDR3 region has the DNA TGTGCCAGCAGCCCGGGACAGGCTTTCTACGAGCAGTACTTC. Its translation: CASSPGQAFYEQYF.

This clone showed up just a few times. The genes are TRBV18 and TRBJ1-5; D may be TRBD1 (5 bases). The CDR3 extends over 14 amino acids. V gave up 3 bases and J gave up 1 base, with 7 bases separating them. CDR1 KGHSH and CDR2 LQKENI come from the germline V gene. The CDR3 protein is CASSPGPSNQPQHF. CDR3 DNA sequence: TGTGCCAGCTCACCGGGACCGAGCAATCAGCCCCAGCATTTT.

The J gene is TRBJ1-1, the V gene TRBV11-2, with 11 bases fitting TRBD1. The germline V gene encodes CDR1 SGHAT and CDR2 FQNNGV. The CDR3 has 16 amino acids. V trimming: 1 base; J trimming: 6 bases; junction bases outside the gene matches: 7. CDR3 sequence (DNA): TGTGCCAGCAGCTTAGGGAGGACAGGGGGCATTTCTGAAGCTTTCTTT. This translates into CASSLGRTGGISEAFF.

This clone was recorded once. The V and J genes are TRBV15 and TRBJ1-2; TRBD1 matches 8 bases. The CDR3 spans 14 residues. The trim removed 4 bases at V and 4 bases at J, leaving 5 bases unmatched. The germline V gene encodes CDR1 LNHNV and CDR2 YYDKDF (reference sequence). DNA of the CDR3: TGTGCCACCAGCACTCAGGGGGCGATCTATGGCTACACCTTC. Protein sequence: CATSTQGAIYGYTF.

V usage is TRBV2 and J usage is TRBJ1-2, with TRBD1 matching over 7 bases. CDR3 length: 15 residues. J gave up 6 bases and V 2 bases, and 9 bases lay outside the gene matches. In germline, CDR1 is SNHLY, CDR2 FYNNEI. The CDR3 nucleotides read TGTGCCAGCAGTGAACTACCAGGGGGGAACGATGGCTACACCTTC. Translation: CASSELPGGNDGYTF.

The V gene is TRBV7-2, the J gene TRBJ2-7; no reliable D call. CDR3 length: 15 residues. The V gene lost 5 bases and the J gene lost 0 bases, with 14 bases spanning the gap. Per germline, CDR1 SGHTA and CDR2 FQGNSA. CDR3 nucleotides: TGTGCCAGCAGCGTCGGGCGTGGCCTCTCCTACGAGCAGTACTTC. Residues: CASSVGRGLSYEQYF.

This clone was seen once. J is TRBJ2-5 and V is TRBV4-1; no definite D call. Germline values: CDR1 MGHRA, CDR2 YSYEKL. The CDR3 runs to 14 residues. Trimming removed 0 bases at V and 2 bases at J, with 7 bases between. As DNA, the CDR3 is TGCGCCAGCAGCCAAGATTTTAGACAAGAGACCCAGTACTTC. Encoded protein: CASSQDFRQETQYF.

The chain joins TRBV5-6 to TRBJ1-3; maybe TRBD1 (6 bases). The CDR3 runs 16 residues. The V and J ends lost 3 bases and 0 bases respectively, with 13 bases between them. From germline, CDR1 is SGHDT and CDR2 YYEEEE. This chain's CDR3 is CASSYRAPSSGNTIYF. CDR3 DNA sequence: TGTGCCAGCAGCTACAGGGCCCCCTCCTCTGGAAACACCATATATTTT.

V gene TRBV2 combines with J gene TRBJ2-7, with TRBD1 matching over 7 bases. CDR3 length: 14 residues. Per germline, CDR1 SNHLY and CDR2 FYNNEI. V lost 5 bases to trimming and J lost 7 bases; unmatched junction nucleotides: 11. The chain's CDR3 is CASSTLDRQREQYF. The CDR3, as DNA: TGTGCCAGCAGTACCCTGGACAGGCAGAGGGAGCAGTACTTC.

With regard to this clone: At one end, the junction sequence differs from germline, possibly due to a read error. The chain employs TRBV7-9 and TRBJ1-5; TRBD1 agrees at 7 bases. The CDR3 has 14 amino acids. Germline V gene lookup returns CDR1 SEHNR and CDR2 FQNEAQ (reference sequence). DNA for the CDR3: TGTGCCAGCAGCTTAGGACAGGGCAATCAGGCCCAGCATTTT. Translated, it gives CASSLGQGNQAQHF.

This clone was seen only once. The V gene is TRBV5-1, the J gene TRBJ1-1; D not certain. The germline V and J ends were trimmed by 0 bases and 10 bases, with 19 bases remaining between them. This CDR3 is built from 15 residues. Germline CDR1 and CDR2: SGHRS and YFSETQ. Here the CDR3 reads CASSLAQGQSAGAFF. CDR3 in DNA: TGCGCCAGCAGCTTGGCCCAAGGGCAGTCGGCGGGAGCTTTCTTT. Filled out from reference TRBV5-1 and TRBJ1-1, the complete variable domain reads KAGVTQTPRYLIKTRGQQVTLSCSPISGHRSVSWYQQTPGQGLQFLFEYFSETQRNKGNFPGRFSGRQFSNSRSEMNVSTLELGDSALYLCASSLAQGQSAGAFFGQGTRLTVV.

The rearrangement uses TRBV18 and TRBJ1-6; 8 bases match TRBD1. J gave up 7 bases and V 6 bases, and 8 bases lay outside the gene matches. Germline-derived CDR1 and CDR2 are KGHSH and LQKENI. The CDR3 is 15 amino acids. The CDR3: CASSLPDRVNSPLHF. CDR3 DNA sequence: TGTGCCAGCTCTCTCCCGGACAGGGTAAATTCACCCCTCCACTTT.

This chain connects TRBV4-3 to TRBJ2-7; 9 nucleotides agree with TRBD2. The CDR3 loop spans 16 amino acids. Germline V gene data show CDR1 as LGHNA and CDR2 as YSLEER. The V and J ends lost 1 base and 3 bases, in that order; junction bases with no gene match: 7. CDR3 protein: CASSQVLAGLNYEQYF. The CDR3 DNA reads as TGCGCCAGCAGCCAAGTCCTAGCGGGGCTAAACTACGAGCAGTACTTC.

This chain links TRBV4-1 with TRBJ1-2; perhaps TRBD1 as D (5 bases). This CDR3 is 13 amino acids long. Trimming stripped 6 bases from V and 5 bases from J, with 13 bases between. Germline V gene data show CDR1 as MGHRA and CDR2 as YSYEKL. In nucleotides, the CDR3 is TGCGCCAGCAGAAGGGGAGAAGGGTATGGCTACACCTTC. It encodes CASRRGEGYGYTF.

J is TRBJ2-3 and V is TRBV7-2; 14 nucleotides line up with TRBD2. J lost 3 bases, V lost 5 bases, and 7 bases had no gene match. Germline values: CDR1 SGHTA, CDR2 FQGNSA. The CDR3 length is 17 residues. The CDR3 here is CASSRLAGGPGTDTQYF. CDR3 bases: TGTGCCAGCAGCCGACTAGCGGGGGGGCCGGGGACAGATACGCAGTATTTT.

The table lists this clone with a few counts. V is TRBV7-3 and J is TRBJ2-1; 9 bases match TRBD2. V dropped 4 bases and J dropped 2; count of bases not matched to a gene: 3. This CDR3 contains 15 residues. Germline V gives CDR1 SGHTA, CDR2 FQGTGA. The CDR3 here is CASSSLAGTYNEQFF. The CDR3 nucleotides read TGTGCCAGCAGCTCTCTAGCGGGAACCTACAATGAGCAGTTCTTC.

This clone has more than one count but fewer than ten. The rearrangement uses TRBV4-3 and TRBJ2-7, with a possible D match to TRBD2 (6 bases). V lost 1 base to trimming and J lost 6 bases, with 13 bases between them. CDR3 length: 14 residues. CDR1 and CDR2 from the germline V gene are LGHNA and YSLEER. CDR3 nucleotide sequence: TGCGCCAGCAGCCAAGGGGGGGAGCCCGCCGAGCAGTACTTC. It specifies CASSQGGEPAEQYF.

This clone was seen more than once but under ten times. The chain employs TRBV2 and TRBJ1-4; D gene unclear. CDR1 SNHLY and CDR2 FYNNEI come from the germline V gene. Between the trimmed V and J ends, which lost 2 bases and 10 bases, there was a span of 5 bases. This CDR3 is built from 11 residues. For the CDR3, the DNA is TGTGCCAGCAGTGAATTTGGAAAACTGTTTTTT. The encoded protein is CASSEFGKLFF.

The chain is built from TRBV5-1 and TRBJ2-5; 7 nucleotides line up with TRBD2. CDR1 is SGHRS and CDR2 is YFSETQ in the germline V gene. This CDR3 has 15 amino acids. The junction had 7 bases not matched to a gene; V was cut back by 2 bases and J by 3 bases. The CDR3 protein is CASSFSSGLEETQYF. CDR3 nucleotides: TGCGCCAGCAGCTTTTCTAGCGGATTGGAAGAGACCCAGTACTTC. The full variable domain, in which reference TRBV5-1 and TRBJ2-5 provide the parts outside the CDR3, is KAGVTQTPRYLIKTRGQQVTLSCSPISGHRSVSWYQQTPGQGLQFLFEYFSETQRNKGNFPGRFSGRQFSNSRSEMNVSTLELGDSALYLCASSFSSGLEETQYFGPGTRLLVL.

V is TRBV27 and J is TRBJ2-2; no firm D call. Between the trimmed V and J ends, which lost 7 bases and 9 bases, there was a span of 12 bases. The CDR3 is 12 amino acids. Germline CDR1 MNHEY, CDR2 SMNVEV (reference sequence). This chain's CDR3 is CASIGRSRELFF. For the CDR3, the DNA is TGTGCCAGCATAGGGCGTTCCCGGGAGCTGTTTTTT.

The chain uses TRBV7-9 and TRBJ1-3; D remains ambiguous. The V gene lost 7 bases and the J gene lost 4 bases, with 17 bases spanning the gap. The CDR3 length is 15 residues. CDR1 is SEHNR, CDR2 FQNEAQ, per germline (reference sequence). The CDR3: CASTPRAEKGNTIYF. The CDR3, as DNA: TGTGCCAGCACCCCGAGAGCGGAAAAAGGAAACACCATATATTTT.

The chain links TRBV5-6 to TRBJ2-7, with TRBD1 matching 7 bases. The CDR3 runs 15 residues. Germline V gene data show CDR1 as SGHDT and CDR2 as YYEEEE. V lost 6 bases, J lost 5 bases, and 14 bases stayed unmatched. The CDR3: CASTASGTASDEQYF. The CDR3 DNA sequence: TGTGCCAGCACGGCTTCCGGGACAGCATCCGACGAGCAGTACTTC.

J is TRBJ2-2 and V is TRBV6-1, with 11 positions matching TRBD1. CDR1 is MNHNS, CDR2 SASEGT, per germline. With 1 base clipped from V and 5 bases from J, the junction kept 3 bases outside the gene matches. The CDR3 has 16 amino acids. The CDR3 is CASSEGTGGKTGELFF. The CDR3, as DNA: TGTGCCAGCAGTGAAGGGACAGGGGGCAAAACCGGGGAGCTGTTTTTT.

A single count supports this clone. The rearrangement joins TRBV18 to TRBJ2-6; no reliable D call. Trimming took off 6 bases at V and 1 base at J, with 4 bases between the two ends. This CDR3 spans 13 amino acids. Germline V gene data show CDR1 as KGHSH and CDR2 as LQKENI. The CDR3, as DNA: TGTGCCAGCTCCCTTTCTGGGGCCAACGTCCTGACTTTC. Translating it yields CASSLSGANVLTF.

V is TRBV10-1 and J is TRBJ1-1; D ambiguous. Germline V lookup: CDR1 WNHNN, CDR2 SYGVQD (reference sequence). This CDR3 contains 13 residues. Trimming left V 11 bases short and J 0 bases short, with 13 bases between. CDR3 loop: CAPLSPLNTEAFF. In DNA form, the CDR3 reads TGCGCCCCCCTCTCTCCCCTGAACACTGAAGCTTTCTTT.

For this clone: In the same sample, other DNA sequences code for this CDR3. The chain couples TRBV5-6 to TRBJ2-7; maybe TRBD2 (7 bases). Germline V CDR1 and CDR2: SGHDT, YYEEEE. The CDR3 has 12 residues. Trimming took 4 bases from V and 6 from J, leaving 11 bases between them. The chain's CDR3 is CASSPGGLEQYF. Written as DNA, the CDR3 is TGTGCCAGCAGCCCGGGGGGCCTCGAGCAGTACTTC.